This T cell receptor (beta chain) was identified during a study of blood T cell repertoires in COVID-19. Study background: The United States, Italy and Spain supplied acute and convalescent COVID-19 samples. T cells, B-cell-depleted T cells, or PBMCs supplied cDNA or gDNA.

Germline loops: CDR1 LNHDA, CDR2 SQIVND (reference sequence). This CDR3 region has 15 residues. Trimming took off 6 bases at V and 5 bases at J, with 19 bases between the two ends. How the authors handled the data: Estimation of nucleated cell counts relied on the amplification of reference gene primers. The table came from immunoSEQ multiplex PCR; TCRdb's copy has only in-frame clones and leaves some out. The V and J calls and the clone size are those of that table, but D and trimming were determined from the DNA. This sample has 130,000 to 150,000 clones, with approximately 80% found just once. The chain couples TRBV19 to TRBJ1-1; no definite D call. Sequences were obtained from peripheral blood. This receptor was identified in a human donor in a cohort sampled during active COVID-19. The CDR3 is CASSPSGSEWTEAFF. The CDR3 bases are TGTGCCAGTAGCCCTTCGGGGAGCGAATGGACTGAAGCTTTCTTT.